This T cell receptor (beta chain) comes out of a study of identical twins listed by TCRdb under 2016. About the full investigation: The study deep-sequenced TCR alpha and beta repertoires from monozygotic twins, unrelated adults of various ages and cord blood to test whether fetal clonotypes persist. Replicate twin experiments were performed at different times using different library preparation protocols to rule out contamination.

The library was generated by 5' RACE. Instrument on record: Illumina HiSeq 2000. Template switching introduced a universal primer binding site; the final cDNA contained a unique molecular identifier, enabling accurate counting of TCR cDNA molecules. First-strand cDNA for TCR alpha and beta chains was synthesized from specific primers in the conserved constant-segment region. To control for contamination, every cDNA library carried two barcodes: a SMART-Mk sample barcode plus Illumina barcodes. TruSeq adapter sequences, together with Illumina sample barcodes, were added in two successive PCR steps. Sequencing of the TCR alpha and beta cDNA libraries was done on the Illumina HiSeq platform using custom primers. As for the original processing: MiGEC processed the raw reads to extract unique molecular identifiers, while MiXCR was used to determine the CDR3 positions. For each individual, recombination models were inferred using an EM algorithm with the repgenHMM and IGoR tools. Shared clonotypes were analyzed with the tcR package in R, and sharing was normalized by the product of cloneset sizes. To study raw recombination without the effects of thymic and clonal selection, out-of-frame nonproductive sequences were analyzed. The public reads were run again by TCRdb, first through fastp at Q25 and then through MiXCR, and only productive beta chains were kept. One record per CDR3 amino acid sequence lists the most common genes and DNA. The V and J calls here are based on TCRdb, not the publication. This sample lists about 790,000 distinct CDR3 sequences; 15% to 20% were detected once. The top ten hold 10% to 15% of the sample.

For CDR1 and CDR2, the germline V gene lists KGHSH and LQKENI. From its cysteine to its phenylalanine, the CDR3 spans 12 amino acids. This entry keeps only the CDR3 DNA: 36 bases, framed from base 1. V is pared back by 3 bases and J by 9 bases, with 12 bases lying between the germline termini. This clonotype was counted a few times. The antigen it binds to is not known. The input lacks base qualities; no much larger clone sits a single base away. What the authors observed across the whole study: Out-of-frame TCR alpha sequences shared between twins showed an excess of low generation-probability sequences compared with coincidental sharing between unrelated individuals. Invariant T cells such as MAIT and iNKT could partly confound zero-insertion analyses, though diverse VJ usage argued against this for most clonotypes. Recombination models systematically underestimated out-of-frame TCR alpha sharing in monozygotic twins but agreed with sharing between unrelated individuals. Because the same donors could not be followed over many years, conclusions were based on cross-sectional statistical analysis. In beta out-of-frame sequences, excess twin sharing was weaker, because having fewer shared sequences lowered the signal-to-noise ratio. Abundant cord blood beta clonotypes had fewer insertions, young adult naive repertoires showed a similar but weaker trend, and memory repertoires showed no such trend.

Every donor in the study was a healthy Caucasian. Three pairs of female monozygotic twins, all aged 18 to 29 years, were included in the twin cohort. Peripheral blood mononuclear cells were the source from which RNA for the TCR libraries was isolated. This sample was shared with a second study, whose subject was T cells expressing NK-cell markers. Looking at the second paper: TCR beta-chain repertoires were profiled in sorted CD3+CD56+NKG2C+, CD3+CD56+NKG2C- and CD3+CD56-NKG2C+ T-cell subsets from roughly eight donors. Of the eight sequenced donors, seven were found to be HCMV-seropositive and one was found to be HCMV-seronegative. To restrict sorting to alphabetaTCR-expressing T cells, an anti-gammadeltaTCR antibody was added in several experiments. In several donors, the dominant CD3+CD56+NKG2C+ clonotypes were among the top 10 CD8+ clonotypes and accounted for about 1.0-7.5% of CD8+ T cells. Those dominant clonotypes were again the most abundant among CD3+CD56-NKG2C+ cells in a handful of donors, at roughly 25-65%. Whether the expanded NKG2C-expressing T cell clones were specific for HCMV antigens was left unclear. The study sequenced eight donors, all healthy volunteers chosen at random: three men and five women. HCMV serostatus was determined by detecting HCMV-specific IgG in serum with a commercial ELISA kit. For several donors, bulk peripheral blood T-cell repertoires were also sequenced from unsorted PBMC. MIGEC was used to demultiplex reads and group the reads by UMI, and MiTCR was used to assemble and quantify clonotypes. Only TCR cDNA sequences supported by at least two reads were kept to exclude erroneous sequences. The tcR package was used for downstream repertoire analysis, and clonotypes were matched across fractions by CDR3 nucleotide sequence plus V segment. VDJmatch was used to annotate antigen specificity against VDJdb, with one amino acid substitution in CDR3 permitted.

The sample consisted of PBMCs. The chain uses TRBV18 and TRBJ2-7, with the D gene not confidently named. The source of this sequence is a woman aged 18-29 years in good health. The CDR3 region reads CASSPRPERQYF. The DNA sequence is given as TGTGCCAGCTCACCCCGCCCAGAGAGGCAGTACTTC.